The 30 T cell receptor beta chains given below trace back to one sample, sequenced in a study of blood T cell repertoires in COVID-19. Data came from immunoSEQ multiplex PCR; TCRdb stores just in-frame clones and leaves some out. The table records 470,000 or so clones, around 85% of them present only once. Specimen: peripheral blood. Receptors were obtained from a human donor in a cohort sampled during active COVID-19.

The chain uses TRBV9 and TRBJ1-4; D is unresolved. Germline CDR1 is SGDLS and CDR2 is YYNGEE. This CDR3 has 13 amino acids. Between the trimmed V and J ends, which lost 3 bases and 4 bases, there was a span of 7 bases. The CDR3 coding sequence is TGTGCCAGCAGCGAAACAGATAATGAAAAACTGTTTTTT. Translated: CASSETDNEKLFF. The full variable domain, its missing parts supplied by reference TRBV9 and TRBJ1-4, is DSGVTQTPKHLITATGQRVTLRCSPRSGDLSVYWYQQSLDQGLQFLIQYYNGEERAKGNILERFSAQQFPDLHSELNLSSLELGDSALYFCASSETDNEKLFFGSGTQLSVL.

The chain carries TRBV3-1 (or the pseudogene TRBV3-2) and TRBJ2-7; perhaps TRBD1 as D (6 bases). The CDR3 is 14 residues long. Germline V gives CDR1 LGHDT, CDR2 YNNKEL (reference sequence). V lost 1 base and J lost 4, with 11 bases in between. CDR3 amino acids: CASSQATGGYEQYF. CDR3 nucleotide sequence: TGTGCCAGCAGCCAAGCGACAGGCGGGTACGAGCAGTACTTC.

This chain joins TRBV6-1 and TRBJ2-1, with D perhaps matching TRBD2 (7 bases). The CDR3 has 12 amino acids. V was shortened by 3 bases and J by 15 bases, with 15 bases between the two germline ends. Germline V gene sequence: CDR1 MNHNS, CDR2 SASEGT. The CDR3 DNA reads as TGTGCCAGCAGTGAGATGGGAAGGGGGGGGTTCTTC. It is translated as CASSEMGRGGFF.

As DNA, the CDR3 is TGCAGCGTGGCTACTAGCGGGAGTTACAATGAGCAGTTCTTC. Protein: CSVATSGSYNEQFF. The gene calls are TRBV29-1 and TRBJ2-1, with TRBD2 matching over 11 bases. Germline CDR1 is SQVTM and CDR2 is ANQGSEA. CDR3 length: 14 residues. V lost 6 bases, J lost 4 bases, and 5 bases stayed unmatched.

This clone was recorded a few times. V is TRBV29-1 and J is TRBJ1-1; D is undetermined. The germline V gene encodes CDR1 SQVTM and CDR2 ANQGSEA. The CDR3 totals 10 residues. Trimming stripped 4 bases from V and 8 bases from J, with 8 bases between. CDR3 in amino acids: CSVVVREAFF. The CDR3 region has the DNA TGCAGCGTTGTAGTGAGGGAAGCTTTCTTT.

This clone showed up just a few times. The V gene is TRBV19, the J gene TRBJ2-1; tentatively, D is TRBD1 (6 bases). The CDR3 is 11 residues long. The V and J ends lost 5 bases and 10 bases respectively, with 9 bases between them. CDR1 LNHDA and CDR2 SQIVND come from the germline V gene (reference sequence). This CDR3 reads CASSDRIEQFF. The CDR3 coding sequence is TGTGCCAGTAGTGACAGGATAGAGCAGTTCTTC. The complete variable domain, with remaining parts taken from reference TRBV19 and TRBJ2-1, reads DGGITQSPKYLFRKEGQNVTLSCEQNLNHDAMYWYRQDPGQGLRLIYYSQIVNDFQKGDIAEGYSVSREKKESFPLTVTSAQKNPTAFYLCASSDRIEQFFGPGTRLTVL.

The chain combines TRBV30 with TRBJ2-2; a weak D match, TRBD1 (6 bases). V dropped 5 bases and J dropped 6 bases, with 22 bases sitting between them. Germline loops: CDR1 GTSNPN, CDR2 SVGIG (reference sequence). This CDR3 has 16 amino acids. The DNA for the CDR3 is TGTGCCTGGCCGAAGACAGGTGGGAGTACGTCCGGGGAGCTGTTTTTT. It codes for CAWPKTGGSTSGELFF.

The rearrangement links TRBV11-3 to TRBJ1-5; the match to TRBD1 covers 7 bases. The germline CDR1 and CDR2 sequences are SGHNT and YENEEA. This CDR3 comprises 20 residues. V was clipped by 0 bases and J by 0 bases; unmatched bases: 14. CDR3 protein: CASSLEGGGGQPYSNQPQHF. The CDR3 nucleotides are TGTGCCAGCAGCTTAGAAGGGGGCGGGGGGCAACCCTATAGCAATCAGCCCCAGCATTTT.

This chain joins TRBV6-5 and TRBJ1-1; no definite D call. V dropped 8 bases and J dropped 1 base, with 11 bases sitting between them. Germline V gives CDR1 MNHEY, CDR2 SVGAGI. This CDR3 is 13 amino acids long. CDR3: CASRRSRNTEAFF. The CDR3 DNA reads TGTGCCAGCCGGAGATCCCGGAACACTGAAGCTTTCTTT.

The rearrangement links TRBV4-2 to TRBJ2-3, with TRBD1 matching over 8 bases. The CDR3 is 17 amino acids. With V trimmed by 1 base and J by 2 bases, 8 bases remained unmatched. Germline V gene sequence: CDR1 LGHNA, CDR2 YNFKEQ. The CDR3 coding sequence is TGTGCCAGCAGCCAAGGCCCGACAGGGGTGCACACAGATACGCAGTATTTT. Its protein is CASSQGPTGVHTDTQYF.

This clone was observed a single time. This chain connects TRBV19 to TRBJ1-2, with 10 bases that match TRBD1. This CDR3 is 15 amino acids long. Germline assignment: CDR1 LNHDA and CDR2 SQIVND (reference sequence). V shed 3 bases and J 4 bases; nucleotides not matched to a gene: 5. The CDR3 DNA reads TGTGCCAGTAGTATCGGACAGGGGGGCCCCTATGGCTACACCTTC. This encodes CASSIGQGGPYGYTF.

The CDR3 bases are TGTGCCTGGAGTTTCTCCTTAGCCTCCACTTATAATTCACCCCTCCACTTT. Its translation: CAWSFSLASTYNSPLHF. This rearrangement joins TRBV30 to TRBJ1-6, with unresolved D. Trimming took 2 bases from V and 4 from J, leaving 18 bases between them. Looked up from germline, CDR1 is GTSNPN and CDR2 is SVGIG (reference sequence). This CDR3 region has 17 residues.

V and J are TRBV5-1 and TRBJ2-2; D ambiguous. Germline loops: CDR1 SGHRS, CDR2 YFSETQ. The CDR3 is 13 amino acids. The V and J ends lost 2 bases and 7 bases respectively, with 9 bases between them. CDR3 bases: TGCGCCAGCAGCTTACAGATAGGCGGGGAGCTGTTTTTT. This codes for CASSLQIGGELFF.

This clone was observed a few times. The rearrangement joins TRBV5-1 to TRBJ1-6; TRBD1 aligns across 7 bases. CDR1 is SGHRS, CDR2 YFSETQ, per germline. The CDR3 totals 14 residues. The V and J ends lost 4 bases and 5 bases, in that order; junction bases with no gene match: 3. The CDR3 bases are TGCGCCAGCAGCCCGACAGGGAATAATTCACCCCTCCACTTT. Its translation: CASSPTGNNSPLHF.

The J gene is TRBJ2-7, the V gene TRBV7-2, with TRBD1 as a possible D gene (7 bases). With 5 bases removed from V and 3 bases from J, the gap between germline ends came to 23 bases. CDR1 is SGHTA, CDR2 FQGNSA, per germline. The CDR3 totals 17 residues. The CDR3 is CASSQRGRDPSRYEQYF. The CDR3 coding sequence is TGTGCCAGCAGCCAAAGGGGGCGGGACCCTTCCCGCTACGAGCAGTACTTC.

The CDR3 loop is CASGTSGSHFNEQFF. The CDR3, as DNA: TGTGCCAGCGGGACTAGCGGGAGTCATTTCAATGAGCAGTTCTTC. This chain uses TRBV25-1 with TRBJ2-1, with 14 nucleotides matching TRBD2. Germline-derived CDR1 and CDR2 are MGHDK and SYGVNS. This CDR3 is 15 amino acids long. Germline trimming cut 8 bases from V and 6 bases from J; bases unmatched to any gene: 6. The variable domain in full, with the rest retrieved from reference TRBV25-1 and TRBJ2-1, is EADIYQTPRYLVIGTGKKITLECSQTMGHDKMYWYQQDPGMELHLIHYSYGVNSTEKGDLSSESTVSRIRTEHFPLTLESARPSHTSQYLCASGTSGSHFNEQFFGPGTRLTVL.

The V and J genes are TRBV4-3 and TRBJ1-1; D is unclear. V was pared by 0 bases and J by 7 bases, with 12 bases between. The germline V gene has CDR1 LGHNA and CDR2 YSLEER. This CDR3 is built from 14 residues. DNA of the CDR3: TGCGCCAGCAGCCAAGATCGAGTGGTTGGTGAAGCTTTCTTT. This codes for CASSQDRVVGEAFF.

The rearrangement links TRBV29-1 to TRBJ2-3; no clear D gene. V dropped 2 bases and J dropped 1 base, with 4 bases sitting between them. The germline V gene encodes CDR1 SQVTM and CDR2 ANQGSEA. The CDR3 is 12 amino acids. The CDR3 DNA reads as TGCAGCGTTGAACAGGGCACAGATACGCAGTATTTT. Amino acids: CSVEQGTDTQYF.

V is TRBV6-5 and J is TRBJ2-7; 9 bases are a match to TRBD2. The CDR3 sequence is 15 residues long. Germline CDR1 and CDR2: MNHEY and SVGAGI. Losses at the gene ends were 6 bases for V and 7 bases for J; bases not matched to a gene: 13. The CDR3 loop is CASRGDIGLAWEQYF. CDR3 bases: TGTGCCAGCAGAGGGGACATTGGACTAGCGTGGGAGCAGTACTTC.

V gene TRBV24-1 combines with J gene TRBJ2-2, with 12 bases aligning to TRBD2. The length of the CDR3 is 17 residues. CDR1 is KGHDR and CDR2 is SFDVKD in the germline V gene. Trimming took 4 bases from V and 5 from J; bases not matched to a gene: 7. The CDR3 nucleotides read TGTGCCACCAGTGACAACGGACTAGCGGGAAGAACCGGGGAGCTGTTTTTT. This translates into CATSDNGLAGRTGELFF.

The chain is built from TRBV19 and TRBJ2-3; TRBD1 agrees at 9 bases. Germline CDR1 reads LNHDA; CDR2 reads SQIVND (reference sequence). The CDR3 contains 16 residues. Unmatched junction bases numbered 11, after V lost 4 bases and J lost 6 bases. CDR3: CASSTITGQGGDTQYF. The CDR3 nucleotides are TGTGCCAGTAGTACAATTACGGGACAGGGTGGCGATACGCAGTATTTT.

This clone was observed a few times. The chain uses TRBV6-1 and TRBJ1-6; maybe TRBD1 (6 bases). Trimming removed 3 bases from V and 11 bases from J, with 14 bases in between. The CDR3 runs 14 residues. CDR1 MNHNS and CDR2 SASEGT come from the germline V gene. CDR3 sequence: CASSEGQRSTPLHF. The DNA of the CDR3 is TGTGCCAGCAGTGAGGGACAACGCAGCACACCCCTCCACTTT.

This clone is a singleton in its sample. The chain carries TRBV14 and TRBJ2-2, with D maybe TRBD1 (6 bases). The CDR3 is made up of 15 amino acids. Germline V gene data show CDR1 as SGHDN and CDR2 as FVKESK. Trimming cost V 4 bases and J 4 bases, with 13 bases left between them. CDR3 region: CASSLQGISTGELFF. The CDR3 region has the DNA TGTGCCAGCAGCCTTCAGGGGATCAGCACCGGGGAGCTGTTTTTT.

The chain links TRBV29-1 to TRBJ2-3; tentative D call: TRBD2 (5 bases). Deletions cut 4 bases from V and 8 bases from J, with 7 bases between. The CDR3 consists of 10 residues. Germline CDR1 and CDR2: SQVTM and ANQGSEA. CDR3 region: CSVVRATQYF. CDR3 DNA sequence: TGCAGCGTTGTGAGGGCTACGCAGTATTTT.

The CDR3 nucleotides are TGTGCCAGCAGTACCAGACAGGGTCGGGAGCAGTACTTC. Translating gives CASSTRQGREQYF. The chain links TRBV12-3 or TRBV12-4 to TRBJ2-7, with TRBD1 identical over 7 bases. The junction had 8 bases not matched to a gene; V was cut back by 5 bases and J by 7 bases. The CDR3 consists of 13 residues.

The chain recombines TRBV9 with TRBJ2-5, with a weak D call TRBD1 (5 bases). V lost 2 bases to trimming and J lost 5 bases, with 7 bases between them. The CDR3 has 12 residues. Germline V CDR1 and CDR2: SGDLS, YYNGEE. CDR3 DNA: TGTGCCAGCAGCGTCTCAGGGGAGACCCAGTACTTC. Protein sequence: CASSVSGETQYF.

The rearrangement links TRBV30 to TRBJ1-1; 8 bases line up with TRBD1. Germline values: CDR1 GTSNPN, CDR2 SVGIG (reference sequence). V lost 3 bases to trimming and J lost 5 bases; unmatched junction nucleotides: 8. CDR3 size: 14 residues. This chain's CDR3 is CAWSSGGEHTEAFF. CDR3 DNA sequence: TGTGCCTGGAGCTCAGGGGGCGAGCATACTGAAGCTTTCTTT.

This clone has ten or more counts. The chain combines TRBV10-3 with TRBJ1-1; D remains ambiguous. This CDR3 comprises 13 residues. V was clipped by 5 bases and J by 1 base, with 8 bases between them. Looked up from germline, CDR1 is ENHRY and CDR2 is SYGVKD. The CDR3 reads CAISSPGNTEAFF. CDR3 nucleotide sequence: TGTGCCATCAGTAGTCCCGGGAACACTGAAGCTTTCTTT.

CDR3 protein: CASSLGSSGANVLTF. The DNA of the CDR3 is TGTGCCAGCAGCTTAGGCAGCTCTGGGGCCAACGTCCTGACTTTC. The V gene is TRBV7-3, the J gene TRBJ2-6; D unclear. The CDR3 is 15 residues long. Germline V CDR1 and CDR2: SGHTA, FQGTGA. V lost 2 bases and J lost 0, with 5 bases in between.

The chain has TRBV27 and TRBJ1-1; D perhaps matches TRBD1 (5 bases). V lost 2 bases, J lost 5 bases, and 15 bases lay in between. The germline V gene encodes CDR1 MNHEY and CDR2 SMNVEV (reference sequence). This CDR3 region has 15 residues. Written as DNA, the CDR3 is TGTGCCAGCAGTTTACAGGGAGGGAAGAAGACTGAAGCTTTCTTT. Protein product: CASSLQGGKKTEAFF.